A selection of T cell receptor beta chains follows, all from one sample in a study of T cells in Graves' hyperthyroidism and ophthalmopathy. TCRdb recomputed calls from the multiplex PCR reads with MiXCR, one row per CDR3 protein. The sample has 250,000 to 300,000 distinct CDR3 sequences, around 19% seen once. Sequencing used blood. Source of these receptors: a man aged 50 to 59 with Graves' ophthalmopathy. The CDR3 runs from the conserved cysteine through the conserved F or W. A D gene is named only where the DNA matches it firmly. Size tells how often a clone was seen (once, few, many) or the class of an expanded clone, and some rows leave it out.

v_gene	d_gene	j_gene	abundance	CDR3aa	CDR3nt
TRBV20-1	-	TRBJ2-7	-	CSARDFRTGRDEQYF	TGCAGTGCTAGAGATTTCAGGACAGGGAGGGACGAGCAGTACTTC
TRBV19	-	TRBJ2-1	few	CASSIDSIGSYNEQFF	TGTGCCAGTAGTATCGACAGTATAGGCTCCTACAATGAGCAGTTCTTC
TRBV6-6	-	TRBJ1-1	few	CASSYSEVNTEAFF	TGTGCCAGCAGTTACTCCGAAGTTAACACTGAAGCTTTCTTT
TRBV19	-	TRBJ2-1	once	CASSIRGGYNEQFF	TGTGCCAGTAGTATCCGGGGCGGGTACAATGAGCAGTTCTTC
TRBV24-1	TRBD2	TRBJ2-5	few	CATSDSAGVETQYF	TGTGCCACCAGTGATTCGGCGGGAGTGGAGACCCAGTACTTC
TRBV5-4	-	TRBJ1-2	-	CASSPDFYYGYTF	TGTGCCAGCAGCCCGGACTTTTACTATGGCTACACCTTC
TRBV9	-	TRBJ2-5	-	CASTPGGGPETQYF	TGTGCCAGCACCCCCGGTGGGGGGCCAGAGACCCAGTACTTC
TRBV10-1	TRBD2	TRBJ2-5	few	CASSESSGNQETQYF	TGCGCCAGCAGTGAGTCTAGCGGGAATCAAGAGACCCAGTACTTC
TRBV7-7	TRBD2	TRBJ2-5	once	CASSTTGRGETQYF	TGTGCTAGCAGCACTACGGGGCGGGGGGAGACCCAGTACTTC
TRBV19	-	TRBJ2-3	few	CASSGSWDTQYF	TGTGCCAGTAGCGGGAGCTGGGATACGCAGTATTTT
TRBV20-1	-	TRBJ2-4	-	CSARDSGSKNIQYF	TGCAGTGCTAGAGATTCCGGGAGTAAAAACATTCAGTACTTC
TRBV5-1	TRBD1	TRBJ2-6	-	CASNTAGGAGANVLTF	TGCGCCAGCAACACGGCAGGGGGCGCCGGGGCCAACGTCCTGACTTTC
TRBV20-1	-	TRBJ2-3	few	CSASPAVDTQYF	TGCAGTGCTAGTCCCGCGGTCGATACGCAGTATTTT
TRBV6-2/TRBV6-3	-	TRBJ1-2	few	CASSSTRGMKGYTF	TGTGCCAGCAGTAGCACAAGGGGAATGAAAGGCTACACCTTC
TRBV27	-	TRBJ2-1	many	CASRVFGNYNEQFF	TGTGCCAGCAGAGTTTTCGGAAACTACAATGAGCAGTTCTTC
TRBV18	TRBD1	TRBJ2-4	many	CASSPQGAVKNIQYF	TGTGCCAGCTCACCACAGGGGGCAGTCAAAAACATTCAGTACTTC
TRBV7-9	TRBD1	TRBJ2-7	-	CASSSGETGRNEQYF	TGTGCCAGCAGCTCAGGGGAGACAGGGAGAAACGAGCAGTACTTC
TRBV25-1	-	TRBJ2-1	-	CASSDLHKRSYNEQFF	TGTGCCAGCAGTGACCTACATAAGCGCTCCTACAATGAGCAGTTCTTC
TRBV5-1	TRBD2	TRBJ2-1	-	CASRTSGRENNEQFF	TGCGCCAGCAGGACTAGCGGGAGGGAGAACAATGAGCAGTTCTTC
TRBV11-2	-	TRBJ1-1	many	CASSRGPQAFF	TGTGCCAGCAGCCGCGGCCCGCAAGCTTTCTTT
TRBV9	-	TRBJ1-1	few	CASSFSLEAADSEAFF	TGTGCCAGCAGTTTTTCCCTAGAGGCCGCCGATTCCGAAGCTTTCTTT
TRBV4-1	-	TRBJ1-1	many	CASSQEVTADTEAFF	TGCGCCAGCAGCCAAGAAGTGACAGCTGACACTGAAGCTTTCTTT
TRBV20-1	-	TRBJ2-1	-	CSAVARDFGEQFF	TGCAGTGCCGTTGCGCGGGATTTTGGTGAGCAGTTCTTC
TRBV5-1	TRBD1	TRBJ2-4	few	CTSREDRVDIQYF	TGCACCAGCAGAGAGGACAGGGTGGACATTCAGTACTTC
TRBV4-2	TRBD1	TRBJ1-2	few	CASSQGPAGGRSYGYTF	TGTGCCAGCAGCCAAGGCCCGGCAGGGGGCCGGAGCTATGGCTACACCTTC
TRBV12-3/TRBV12-4	-	TRBJ1-1	many	CASSFAGTEAFF	TGTGCCAGCAGTTTTGCAGGCACTGAAGCTTTCTTT
TRBV30	-	TRBJ2-5	-	CAWSVAAGETQYF	TGTGCCTGGAGTGTAGCGGCTGGAGAGACCCAGTACTTC
TRBV28	-	TRBJ2-7	-	CASSHRAPGGYEQYF	TGTGCCAGCAGTCACAGGGCCCCGGGTGGCTACGAGCAGTACTTC
TRBV11-1	TRBD1	TRBJ2-1	many	CASSSQGVGSEQFF	TGTGCCAGCAGCTCTCAGGGGGTGGGTAGTGAGCAGTTCTTC
TRBV20-1	TRBD1	TRBJ1-5	-	CSAIRGGGLGNQPQHF	TGCAGTGCCATCAGAGGAGGGGGCCTTGGGAATCAGCCCCAGCATTTT
TRBV2	TRBD1	TRBJ2-3	many	CASSVLERQGPMDTQYF	TGTGCCAGCAGTGTCCTCGAACGACAGGGACCGATGGATACGCAGTATTTT
TRBV7-8	TRBD2	TRBJ2-7	-	CASSFLVYRTSGRSEQYF	TGTGCCAGCAGCTTCTTAGTTTATAGGACTAGCGGGAGATCCGAGCAGTACTTC
TRBV30	-	TRBJ2-1	many	CAWSELNEQFF	TGTGCCTGGAGTGAGCTTAATGAGCAGTTCTTC
TRBV28	-	TRBJ1-2	many	CASSYRALYGYTF	TGTGCCAGCAGTTACAGGGCGCTCTATGGCTACACCTTC
TRBV28	-	TRBJ1-1	-	CASIPVGELVLGTEAFF	TGTGCCAGCATCCCAGTGGGGGAATTGGTTTTAGGCACTGAAGCTTTCTTT
TRBV27	-	TRBJ2-6	few	CASSPLPPGILTF	TGTGCCAGCAGCCCCCTGCCCCCAGGGATCCTGACTTTC
TRBV2	-	TRBJ1-1	many	CASSVRQPNTEAFF	TGTGCCAGCAGTGTGAGGCAGCCGAACACTGAAGCTTTCTTT
TRBV10-3	-	TRBJ2-7	many	CAISLGGDEQYF	TGTGCCATCAGTCTGGGCGGGGACGAGCAGTACTTC
TRBV18	-	TRBJ1-3	many	CASSPASIESGNTIYF	TGTGCCAGCTCACCCGCCTCCATTGAATCTGGAAACACCATATATTTT
TRBV5-1	-	TRBJ1-1	many	CASSPDLYTEAFF	TGCGCCAGCAGCCCGGATTTGTACACTGAAGCTTTCTTT
TRBV9	TRBD1	TRBJ2-6	few	CASSRGQEISGANVLTF	TGTGCCAGCAGCCGGGGACAGGAAATCTCTGGGGCCAACGTCCTGACTTTC
TRBV9	TRBD2	TRBJ2-3	-	CASSAVAGNTDTQYF	TGTGCCAGCTCGGCGGTAGCGGGAAACACAGATACGCAGTATTTT
TRBV7-8	TRBD2	TRBJ2-1	many	CASSLDTSGRDNEQFF	TGTGCCAGCAGCTTAGATACTAGCGGGAGGGATAATGAGCAGTTCTTC
TRBV5-1	-	TRBJ2-3	many	CASSPVETGTDTQYF	TGCGCCAGCAGCCCCGTTGAGACCGGCACAGATACGCAGTATTTT
TRBV30	-	TRBJ2-3	few	CAWTRDPYGVDTQYF	TGTGCCTGGACCCGGGACCCCTACGGTGTGGATACGCAGTATTTT
TRBV19	TRBD2	TRBJ2-2	-	CASSISGGGGRELFF	TGTGCCAGTAGTATATCGGGAGGAGGAGGCCGGGAGCTGTTTTTT
TRBV5-1	TRBD2	TRBJ2-5	few	CASSLAAYQETQYF	TGCGCCAGCAGCCTAGCGGCGTACCAAGAGACCCAGTACTTC
TRBV19	-	TRBJ2-7	-	CASSIGQRATYEQYF	TGTGCCAGTAGTATAGGTCAGCGGGCGACCTACGAGCAGTACTTC
TRBV7-6	-	TRBJ2-2	few	CASSLDLNGELFF	TGTGCCAGCAGCTTAGACTTAAACGGGGAGCTGTTTTTT
TRBV12-5	-	TRBJ1-4	-	CASGSRDTNEKLFF	TGTGCTAGTGGTAGCCGGGACACTAATGAAAAACTGTTTTTT
TRBV3-1	-	TRBJ1-4	-	CASSQGAQKLFF	TGTGCCAGCAGCCAGGGGGCACAAAAACTGTTTTTT
TRBV14	-	TRBJ1-1	-	CASSQDRFRYLTEAFF	TGTGCCAGCAGCCAAGACCGCTTTCGCTATCTAACTGAAGCTTTCTTT
TRBV11-2	TRBD2	TRBJ2-7	-	CASSLGLAGNSYEQYF	TGTGCCAGCAGCCTCGGACTAGCGGGAAACTCCTACGAGCAGTACTTC
TRBV6-1	-	TRBJ1-1	-	CASSARGSNTEAFF	TGTGCCAGCAGTGCGCGGGGCTCGAACACTGAAGCTTTCTTT
TRBV20-1	TRBD1	TRBJ1-2	few	CSAWPGQGYGYTF	TGCAGTGCTTGGCCGGGACAGGGCTATGGCTACACCTTC